These 22 T cell receptor beta chains were sequenced from one sample in a study of control samples from healthy donors and cancer patients. Clones were sequenced by immunoSEQ multiplex PCR, and TCRdb holds only the in-frame ones, with some missing. The data contain under 150,000 clones, under 95% of them singletons. The sequenced sample was PBMCs. These TCRs come from a man between 50 and 59 years old with head and neck cancer.

V gene TRBV7-2 combines with J gene TRBJ2-2, with D hard to call. The CDR3 length is 15 residues. V lost 1 base, J lost 8 bases, and 14 bases lay in between. CDR1 SGHTA and CDR2 FQGNSA come from the germline V gene. The CDR3 region has the DNA TGTGCCAGCAGCTTAGAATTTCGGCCTACGGGGGAGCTGTTTTTT. As protein: CASSLEFRPTGELFF.

The CDR3 region has the DNA TGTGCCAGCAGTCAGGGGTTCTACGAGCAGTACTTC. Translating it yields CASSQGFYEQYF. The chain uses TRBV2 and TRBJ2-7; weak D call: TRBD1 (6 bases). This CDR3 is built from 12 residues. V was shortened by 5 bases and J by 3 bases, with 8 bases between the two germline ends. Germline V gives CDR1 SNHLY, CDR2 FYNNEI. Full variable domain (rest looked up from reference TRBV2 and TRBJ2-7): EPEVTQTPSHQVTQMGQEVILRCVPISNHLYFYWYRQILGQKVEFLVSFYNNEISEKSEIFDDQFSVERPDGSNFTLKIRSTKLEDSAMYFCASSQGFYEQYFGPGTRLTVT.

The chain combines TRBV28 with TRBJ1-5, with 7 bases matching TRBD1. V lost 3 bases, J lost 1 base, and 3 bases stayed unmatched. Germline CDR1 reads MDHEN; CDR2 reads SYDVKM. CDR3 size: 15 residues. CDR3 sequence: CASSFARGSNQPQHF. DNA for the CDR3: TGTGCCAGCAGTTTCGCCAGGGGGAGCAATCAGCCCCAGCATTTT. Full variable domain (remainder filled in from reference TRBV28 and TRBJ1-5): DVKVTQSSRYLVKRTGEKVFLECVQDMDHENMFWYRQDPGLGLRLIYFSYDVKMKEKGDIPEGYSVSREKKERFSLILESASTNQTSMYLCASSFARGSNQPQHFGDGTRLSIL.

The chain recombines TRBV2 with TRBJ2-3; the match to TRBD2 covers 9 bases. V lost 1 base to trimming and J lost 5 bases; unmatched junction nucleotides: 4. Germline V gene data show CDR1 as SNHLY and CDR2 as FYNNEI. The CDR3 runs to 15 residues. The CDR3 DNA reads TGTGCCAGCAGTGAAGGTAGCGGGGGTAAAGATACGCAGTATTTT. This encodes CASSEGSGGKDTQYF.

The chain is built from TRBV6-5 and TRBJ1-6, with a weak D call TRBD1 (5 bases). The CDR3 is 15 residues long. Trimming pared 8 bases from V and 5 bases from J, leaving 16 bases between. Germline V gives CDR1 MNHEY, CDR2 SVGAGI. The CDR3 protein is CASSRAQGDNSPLHF. The CDR3 DNA reads as TGTGCCAGCTCGAGGGCCCAAGGGGATAATTCACCCCTCCACTTT.

The rearrangement joins TRBV3-1 (or the pseudogene TRBV3-2) to TRBJ2-2, with 8 bases identical to TRBD2. Trimming cost V 2 bases and J 4 bases; bases outside gene matches: 6. The CDR3 covers 16 residues. The germline V gene has CDR1 LGHDT and CDR2 YNNKEL (reference sequence). The CDR3 DNA follows: TGTGCCAGCAGCCAATACGGGGGGGCCGGCACCGGGGAGCTGTTTTTT. Protein sequence: CASSQYGGAGTGELFF.

The chain carries TRBV9 and TRBJ2-3; possible D gene TRBD2, 5 bases. The CDR3 sequence is 14 residues long. Germline CDR1 is SGDLS and CDR2 is YYNGEE. With 1 base removed from V and 6 bases from J, the gap between germline ends came to 12 bases. As DNA, the CDR3 is TGTGCCAGCAGCGTACCGTTAAGCGGTGATACGCAGTATTTT. This translates into CASSVPLSGDTQYF.

V is TRBV9 and J is TRBJ2-1; 10 bases map to TRBD1. J lost 5 bases, V lost 3 bases, and 8 bases had no gene match. Germline V gives CDR1 SGDLS, CDR2 YYNGEE. The CDR3 is 16 amino acids. The CDR3 region is CASSAPGQGGDNEQFF. The CDR3 nucleotides read TGTGCCAGCAGCGCTCCCGGACAGGGGGGTGACAATGAGCAGTTCTTC.

The rearrangement uses TRBV3-1 (or the pseudogene TRBV3-2) and TRBJ1-1, with TRBD1 as a possible D gene (6 bases). V lost 1 base, J lost 0 bases, and 9 bases lay in between. CDR3 length equals 15 residues. CDR1 is LGHDT, CDR2 YNNKEL, per germline (reference sequence). DNA of the CDR3: TGTGCCAGCAGCCAAGGCGGGGGGCTGAACACTGAAGCTTTCTTT. It specifies CASSQGGGLNTEAFF.

The V and J genes are TRBV19 and TRBJ2-7; the D is unclear. The germline V gene encodes CDR1 LNHDA and CDR2 SQIVND (reference sequence). The CDR3 sequence is 14 residues long. Trimming removed 3 bases at V and 0 bases at J, with 9 bases between. CDR3 bases: TGTGCCAGTAGTATGGCACTTTACTCCTACGAGCAGTACTTC. Its protein is CASSMALYSYEQYF.

This clone was seen once. The V and J genes are TRBV7-2 and TRBJ2-3; D is unresolved. Germline V CDR1 and CDR2: SGHTA, FQGNSA. CDR3 size: 13 residues. V lost 6 bases and J 2 bases, leaving 9 bases between the germline ends. The CDR3 DNA is TGTGCCAGCAGACTGGAGACCACAGATACGCAGTATTTT. This codes for CASRLETTDTQYF.

The rearrangement links TRBV28 to TRBJ2-3; D is perhaps TRBD1 (5 bases). This CDR3 region has 15 residues. Trimming took 10 bases from V and 1 from J, leaving 18 bases between them. CDR1 is MDHEN, CDR2 SYDVKM, per germline. This CDR3 is CAIRLGALRTDTQYF. DNA of the CDR3: TGTGCCATCCGATTAGGGGCCCTTCGCACAGATACGCAGTATTTT.

V and J are TRBV11-2 and TRBJ1-2; D is undetermined. Per the germline V gene, CDR1 is SGHAT and CDR2 is FQNNGV. The CDR3 runs to 14 residues. With 1 base removed from V and 2 bases from J, the gap between germline ends came to 8 bases. Here the CDR3 DNA reads TGTGCCAGCAGCTTAGCTCTGACGAACTATGGCTACACCTTC. Its protein product is CASSLALTNYGYTF. Full variable domain (missing parts from reference TRBV11-2 and TRBJ1-2): EAGVAQSPRYKIIEKRQSVAFWCNPISGHATLYWYQQILGQGPKLLIQFQNNGVVDDSQLPKDRFSAERLKGVDSTLKIQPAKLEDSAVYLCASSLALTNYGYTFGSGTRLTVV.

The chain combines TRBV19 with TRBJ1-2; 9 bases map to TRBD1. V lost 5 bases and J lost 5; bases outside the gene matches: 6. The CDR3 consists of 14 residues. Looked up from germline, CDR1 is LNHDA and CDR2 is SQIVND (reference sequence). CDR3 sequence reads: CASSSQGAGYGYTF. Written as DNA, the CDR3 is TGTGCCAGTAGTTCACAGGGGGCGGGGTATGGCTACACCTTC.

The V gene is TRBV9, the J gene TRBJ2-2, with 8 nucleotides matching TRBD2. The germline gives CDR1 SGDLS, CDR2 YYNGEE. V was clipped by 0 bases and J by 6 bases; unmatched bases: 4. This CDR3 spans 15 amino acids. The CDR3 coding sequence is TGTGCCAGCAGCGTAGCGGGGGGGCCCGCCGGGGAGCTGTTTTTT. It translates to CASSVAGGPAGELFF.

The chain joins TRBV6-5 to TRBJ1-1; TRBD1 agrees at 8 bases. Germline V CDR1 and CDR2: MNHEY, SVGAGI. The trim removed 3 bases at V and 1 base at J, leaving 4 bases unmatched. The CDR3 is 15 residues long. This CDR3 is CASSYSGTGNTEAFF. DNA for the CDR3: TGTGCCAGCAGTTATTCCGGGACAGGGAACACTGAAGCTTTCTTT.

The chain employs TRBV9 and TRBJ1-1; no definite D call. The CDR3 consists of 14 residues. The ends were cut back, 0 bases at V and 1 base at J, with 7 bases in the middle. CDR1 and CDR2 from the germline V gene are SGDLS and YYNGEE. CDR3 sequence: CASSVGQANTEAFF. DNA of the CDR3: TGTGCCAGCAGCGTAGGGCAGGCGAACACTGAAGCTTTCTTT.

The chain combines TRBV7-2 with TRBJ2-7; 7 positions match TRBD2. Per germline, CDR1 SGHTA and CDR2 FQGNSA. The CDR3 contains 13 residues. The V gene end was trimmed by 1 base and the J gene end by 6 bases; junction bases not matched to a gene: 3. The CDR3 nucleotides read TGTGCCAGCAGCTTAGAACTAGCGTCCGAGCAGTACTTC. Its protein is CASSLELASEQYF. The full variable domain, with the rest looked up from reference TRBV7-2 and TRBJ2-7, is GAGVSQSPSNKVTEKGKDVELRCDPISGHTALYWYRQSLGQGLEFLIYFQGNSAPDKSGLPSDRFSAERTGGSVSTLTIQRTQQEDSAVYLCASSLELASEQYFGPGTRLTVT.

The rearrangement uses TRBV7-3 and TRBJ2-3, with TRBD2 matching 12 bases. This CDR3 contains 15 residues. The J segment lost 6 bases and the V segment lost 8 bases, leaving 9 bases of the junction unmatched. Germline CDR1 reads SGHTA; CDR2 reads FQGTGA. DNA for the CDR3: TGTGCCAGCGGTAGGACTAGCGGGGATTTTGATACGCAGTATTTT. This gives the protein CASGRTSGDFDTQYF.

The chain has TRBV24-1 and TRBJ1-5, with 7 bases matching TRBD1. The CDR3 sequence is 16 residues long. J gave up 2 bases and V 3 bases, and 6 bases lay outside the gene matches. CDR1 and CDR2 (germline): KGHDR, SFDVKD. This CDR3 reads CATSDHRDSGNQPQHF. The CDR3 DNA is TGTGCCACCAGTGATCACCGGGACAGCGGCAATCAGCCCCAGCATTTT.

The V call is TRBV4-2, the J call TRBJ2-1; TRBD2 matches at 8 bases. The CDR3 is 18 amino acids. Germline-derived CDR1 and CDR2 are LGHNA and YNFKEQ. The V segment lost 0 bases and the J segment 5 bases; nucleotides outside the gene matches: 12. CDR3 DNA: TGTGCCAGCAGCCAAGAGGGTAGGGTAGCGGGGCCCAACAATGAGCAGTTCTTC. It translates to CASSQEGRVAGPNNEQFF.

The chain uses TRBV27 and TRBJ1-2; the D is unclear. Germline CDR1 MNHEY, CDR2 SMNVEV (reference sequence). V lost 4 bases, J lost 2 bases, and 11 bases lay in between. The CDR3 contains 14 residues. The CDR3 here is CASSSNRLNYGYTF. The CDR3 DNA is TGTGCCAGCAGTTCTAACAGATTGAACTATGGCTACACCTTC.